The clone carrying this T cell receptor (beta chain) was counted a few times. Its cognate antigen is unknown. The data belong to a study of blood T cells in healthy people across ages. As for the study in general: Capture by template switching was about one barcoded beta molecule per two T cells. Study results and limitations: Nothing was known about donor CMV status, and this possibly confounded expanded clonotype changes. PBMCs were not sorted, which prevented a conclusive comparison of naive versus antigen-experienced cells.

A J-beta primer mix and a sample-barcoded 5' primer were used in a second PCR of roughly 7 to 12 cycles. One entry per CDR3 protein results from TCRdb running MiXCR on the 5' RACE reads. The sample yields 500,000 to 600,000 distinct CDR3 sequences, 27% seen once. The specimen sequenced was blood. The sequence was collected from a woman aged 70 to 79 in good health.

CDR3 residues: CASSPWTGRTYNEQFF. DNA of the CDR3: TGTGCCAGCAGCCCCTGGACAGGCCGGACCTACAATGAGCAGTTCTTC. The rearrangement joins TRBV5-5 to TRBJ2-5; 7 bases align to TRBD1. The J call may be faulty, since TRBJ2-1 better matches the DNA end. Germline V gene lookup returns CDR1 SGHKS and CDR2 YYEKEE (reference sequence). The CDR3 spans 16 residues.